Each of the 7 T cell receptor beta chains below was sequenced from the same sample in a study of persistence of HIV-infected CD4 T cells. Their target antigens are unknown. Sequencing used immunoSEQ version 4 in survey mode. Profiled with immunoSEQ multiplex PCR; TCRdb holds only in-frame clones, not every one. The table lists just over 35,000 clones, approximately 87% of them singletons. The stimulus was an HIV-1 Gag 15-mer peptide pool, about 1 ug/peptide/mL. Sorted nonresponding memory CD4+ T cells were CD40L-negative, CD69-negative, CD45RO-high. The specimen comprised cultured CD4+ T cells from PBMCs, sampled from a patient who received antiretroviral therapy. Receptors originate from an adult with HIV. The donor label of this sample is uncertain.

The chain uses TRBV28 and TRBJ1-1, with D perhaps TRBD1 (6 bases). Per germline, CDR1 MDHEN and CDR2 SYDVKM. This CDR3 spans 13 amino acids. Trimming cost V 10 bases and J 6 bases, with 18 bases left between them. The CDR3 spells CATNHRVGAEAFF. CDR3 in DNA: TGTGCCACGAACCACAGGGTGGGAGCTGAAGCTTTCTTT. Full variable domain (remainder filled in from reference TRBV28 and TRBJ1-1): DVKVTQSSRYLVKRTGEKVFLECVQDMDHENMFWYRQDPGLGLRLIYFSYDVKMKEKGDIPEGYSVSREKKERFSLILESASTNQTSMYLCATNHRVGAEAFFGQGTRLTVV.

CDR3 DNA: TGTGCCAGCAGGGAAAGGCTAGCGGGCACCTACAATGAGCAGTTCTTC. Its translation is CASRERLAGTYNEQFF. J is TRBJ2-1 and V is TRBV2, with 8 bases aligning to TRBD2. CDR3 length: 16 amino acids. Looked up from germline, CDR1 is SNHLY and CDR2 is FYNNEI. Trimming at V came to 6 bases and at J to 2 bases, leaving 9 bases not matched to a gene.

This chain uses TRBV29-1 with TRBJ2-7; 7 bases line up with TRBD1. Germline CDR1 is SQVTM and CDR2 is ANQGSEA. The CDR3 sequence is 12 residues long. Trimming at V came to 7 bases and at J to 2 bases, leaving 5 bases not matched to a gene. CDR3 protein: CSGRDSTYEQYF. CDR3 nucleotide sequence: TGCAGCGGAAGGGACAGCACCTACGAGCAGTACTTC.

This clone has a single count. The chain carries TRBV3-1 (or the pseudogene TRBV3-2) and TRBJ2-2; possible D gene TRBD2, 6 bases. Germline lookup yields CDR1 LGHDT and CDR2 YNNKEL (reference sequence). The CDR3 spans 17 residues. V lost 0 bases, J lost 7 bases, and 18 bases lay in between. CDR3 residues: CASSQDTGLPLGGELFF. CDR3 DNA sequence: TGTGCCAGCAGCCAAGATACAGGACTACCCCTCGGCGGGGAGCTGTTTTTT.

The chain employs TRBV6-5 and TRBJ2-2; the D gene is possibly TRBD2 (5 bases). V lost 1 base and J 0 bases, leaving 6 bases between the germline ends. This CDR3 spans 15 amino acids. The germline V gene encodes CDR1 MNHEY and CDR2 SVGAGI. The CDR3 is CASSYFGTNTGELFF. CDR3 nucleotide sequence: TGTGCCAGCAGTTACTTCGGGACGAACACCGGGGAGCTGTTTTTT.

The V gene is TRBV3-1 (or the pseudogene TRBV3-2), the J gene TRBJ2-2, with D perhaps matching TRBD2 (5 bases). The CDR3 consists of 15 residues. Germline V gives CDR1 LGHDT, CDR2 YNNKEL (reference sequence). With 2 bases removed from V and 4 bases from J, the gap between germline ends came to 11 bases. As DNA, the CDR3 is TGTGCCAGCAGCCAACCCACTAGTGCCACCGGGGAGCTGTTTTTT. Translating gives CASSQPTSATGELFF.

V gene TRBV18 combines with J gene TRBJ2-7; D gene uncertain. The length of the CDR3 is 16 residues. Trimming took 2 bases from V and 6 from J, leaving 20 bases between them. CDR1 KGHSH and CDR2 LQKENI come from the germline V gene. The CDR3: CASSPALNSRLGEQYF. CDR3 coding DNA: TGTGCCAGCTCACCAGCTTTAAACTCCCGGCTGGGCGAGCAGTACTTC.